This record looks at one T cell receptor (beta chain) sequence and its context. Its antigen is unidentified. The CDR3 runs 14 residues. Germline values: CDR1 SEHNR, CDR2 FQNEAQ (reference sequence). Between the trimmed V and J ends, which lost 0 bases and 5 bases, there was a span of 10 bases. These data are taken from a study of cytomegalovirus exposure and HLA in healthy donors. Overall study findings and caveats: With high specificity and sensitivity, the classifier reportedly diagnosed cytomegalovirus status. The Asian-associated ancestry cluster reportedly had fewer N-insertions than the 666-donor mean in a later analysis. Later analysis demonstrated an association between a missense DCLRE1C variant and TCR beta V- and J-gene trimming. A previous analysis found most TCR beta V segments productive roughly 87% or roughly 30% of the time.

Primers: 60 Vbeta forward and 13 Jbeta reverse. Clones were read by immunoSEQ multiplex PCR, and TCRdb kept only the in-frame ones, dropping some. The sample includes about 68,000 clones, 75% to 85% of them seen just once. This TCR was sampled from a human donor in good health. The V and J genes are TRBV7-9 and TRBJ1-1; D is undetermined. Sequencing used PBMCs. CDR3 loop: CASSLAEGRTEAFF. CDR3 bases: TGTGCCAGCAGCTTAGCGGAGGGCAGGACTGAAGCTTTCTTT. The whole variable domain, remainder taken from reference TRBV7-9 and TRBJ1-1, is DTGVSQNPRHKITKRGQNVTFRCDPISEHNRLYWYRQTLGQGPEFLTYFQNEAQLEKSRLLSDRFSAERPKGSFSTLEIQRTEQGDSAMYLCASSLAEGRTEAFFGQGTRLTVV.